Described below is a single T cell receptor (beta chain) sequence and its context. Its matching antigen is unknown. Using its own MiXCR run on the 5' RACE reads, TCRdb lists one record per CDR3 protein. The sample includes some 690,000 distinct CDR3 sequences, 21% of them seen just once. The source of the sample is a study of identical twins. Study results and caveats: Weaker excess twin sharing was seen among beta out-of-frame sequences.

Germline lookup yields CDR1 DFQATT and CDR2 SNEGSKA (reference sequence). The CDR3 extends over 20 amino acids. V gave up 0 bases and J gave up 2 bases; unmatched junction bases: 20. These data also formed part of another study, on T cells expressing NK-cell markers. That publication notes: Sorted CD3+CD56+NKG2C+, CD3+CD56+NKG2C- and CD3+CD56-NKG2C+ T cells supplied TCR beta repertoires. Where several donors were concerned, these clonotypes also led the CD3+CD56-NKG2C+ fraction.

Sequencing used PBMCs. The chain employs TRBV20-1 and TRBJ2-7, with 9 bases matching TRBD1. The source of this sequence is a woman under 30 in good health. CDR3 sequence reads: CSARDLLGDRVSLETYEQYF. The CDR3 DNA reads as TGCAGTGCTAGAGATCTGTTGGGGGACAGGGTATCCCTTGAGACCTACGAGCAGTACTTC.